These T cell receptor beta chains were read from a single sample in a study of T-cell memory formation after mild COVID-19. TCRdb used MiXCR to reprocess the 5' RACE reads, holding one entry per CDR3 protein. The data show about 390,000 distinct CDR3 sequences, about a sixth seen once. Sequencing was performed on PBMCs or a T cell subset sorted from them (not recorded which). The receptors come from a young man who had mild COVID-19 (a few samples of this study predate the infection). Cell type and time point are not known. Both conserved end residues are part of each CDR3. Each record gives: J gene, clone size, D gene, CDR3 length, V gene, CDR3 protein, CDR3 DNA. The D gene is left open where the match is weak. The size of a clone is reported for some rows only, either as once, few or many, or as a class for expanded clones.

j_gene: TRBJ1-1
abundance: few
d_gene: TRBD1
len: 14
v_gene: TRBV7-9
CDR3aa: CASSPQGEGTEAFF
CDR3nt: TGTGCCAGCAGCCCACAGGGGGAGGGCACTGAAGCTTTCTTT

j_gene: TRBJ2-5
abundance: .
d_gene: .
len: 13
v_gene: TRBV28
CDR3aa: CASSFYGQETQYF
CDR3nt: TGTGCCAGCAGTTTTTACGGCCAAGAGACCCAGTACTTC

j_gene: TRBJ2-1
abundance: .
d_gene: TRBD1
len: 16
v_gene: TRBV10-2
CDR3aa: CASSERQGFSYNEQFF
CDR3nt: TGCGCCAGCAGTGAGCGACAGGGCTTCAGCTACAATGAGCAGTTCTTC

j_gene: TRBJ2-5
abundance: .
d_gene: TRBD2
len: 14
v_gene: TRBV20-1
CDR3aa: CSAPGLAGAETQYF
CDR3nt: TGCAGTGCGCCGGGACTAGCGGGTGCAGAGACCCAGTACTTC

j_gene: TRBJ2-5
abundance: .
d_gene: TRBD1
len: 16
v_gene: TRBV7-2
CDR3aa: CASSSGGRGLREIQYF
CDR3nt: TGTGCCAGCAGCTCCGGAGGCAGGGGGCTTAGAGAGATCCAGTACTTC

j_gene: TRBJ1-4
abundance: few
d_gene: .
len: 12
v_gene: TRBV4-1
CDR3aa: CASSQREGKLFF
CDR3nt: TGCGCCAGCAGCCAGCGGGAGGGGAAACTGTTTTTT

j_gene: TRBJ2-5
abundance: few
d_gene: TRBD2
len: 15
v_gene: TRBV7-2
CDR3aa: CASSASGGPQETQYF
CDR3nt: TGTGCCAGCAGCGCTAGCGGGGGGCCCCAAGAGACCCAGTACTTC

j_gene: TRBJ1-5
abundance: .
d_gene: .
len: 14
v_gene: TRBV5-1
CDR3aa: CASSLGSANQPQHF
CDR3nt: TGCGCCAGCAGCTTGGGCTCCGCCAATCAGCCCCAGCATTTT

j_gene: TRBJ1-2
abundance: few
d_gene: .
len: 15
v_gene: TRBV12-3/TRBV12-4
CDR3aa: CASSNLNEGNYGYTF
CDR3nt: TGTGCCAGCAGTAACCTTAACGAGGGGAACTATGGCTACACCTTC

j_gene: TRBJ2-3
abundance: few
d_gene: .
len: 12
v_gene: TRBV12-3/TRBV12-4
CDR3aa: CASSLSLFTQYF
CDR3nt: TGTGCCAGCAGTTTGTCCCTGTTTACGCAGTATTTT

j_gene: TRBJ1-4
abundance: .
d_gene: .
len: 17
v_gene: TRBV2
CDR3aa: CASTSNPHRAGNEKLFF
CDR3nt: TGTGCCAGCACCAGCAATCCTCACAGGGCAGGCAATGAAAAACTGTTTTTT

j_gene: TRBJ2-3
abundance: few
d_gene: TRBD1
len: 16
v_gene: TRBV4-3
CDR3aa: CASSQTQGAITDTQYF
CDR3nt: TGCGCCAGCAGCCAAACACAGGGGGCGATCACAGATACGCAGTATTTT

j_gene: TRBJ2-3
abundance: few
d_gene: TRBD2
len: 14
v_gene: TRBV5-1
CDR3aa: CASSTLAETDTQYF
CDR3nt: TGCGCCAGCAGCACTCTAGCGGAGACAGATACGCAGTATTTT

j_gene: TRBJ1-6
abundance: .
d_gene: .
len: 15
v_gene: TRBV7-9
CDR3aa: CASSSLSGDNSPLHF
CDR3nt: TGTGCCAGCAGCTCCCTGTCCGGGGATAATTCACCCCTCCACTTT

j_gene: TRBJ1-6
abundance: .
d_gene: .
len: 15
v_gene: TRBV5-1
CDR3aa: CASSQQTVSNSPLHF
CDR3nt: TGCGCCAGCAGCCAACAGACAGTTAGCAATTCACCCCTCCACTTT

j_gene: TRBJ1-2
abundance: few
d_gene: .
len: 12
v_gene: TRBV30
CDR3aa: CAWSQGVYGYTF
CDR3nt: TGTGCCTGGAGCCAGGGAGTCTATGGCTACACCTTC

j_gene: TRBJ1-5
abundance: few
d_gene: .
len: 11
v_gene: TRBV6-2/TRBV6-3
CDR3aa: CASREKLTQHF
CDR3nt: TGTGCCAGCAGAGAGAAGCTGACCCAGCATTTT